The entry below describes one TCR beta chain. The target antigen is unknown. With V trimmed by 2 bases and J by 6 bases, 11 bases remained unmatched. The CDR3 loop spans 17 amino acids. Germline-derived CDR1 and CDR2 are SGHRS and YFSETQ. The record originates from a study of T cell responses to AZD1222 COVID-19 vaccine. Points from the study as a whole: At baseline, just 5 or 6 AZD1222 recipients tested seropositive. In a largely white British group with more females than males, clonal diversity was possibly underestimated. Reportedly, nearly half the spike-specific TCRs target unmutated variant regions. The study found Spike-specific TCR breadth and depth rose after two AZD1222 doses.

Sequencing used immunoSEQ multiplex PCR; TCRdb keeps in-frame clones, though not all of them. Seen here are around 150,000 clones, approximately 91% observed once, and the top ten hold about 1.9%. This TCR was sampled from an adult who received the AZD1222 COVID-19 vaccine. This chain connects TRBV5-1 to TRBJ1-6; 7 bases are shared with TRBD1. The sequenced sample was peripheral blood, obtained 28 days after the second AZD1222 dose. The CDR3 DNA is TGCGCCAGCAGCTTATTTGACCGGGACAGCCGTAATTCACCCCTCCACTTT. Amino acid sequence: CASSLFDRDSRNSPLHF.